The rows below give T cell receptor beta chains drawn from one sample of a study of blood T cell repertoires in COVID-19. Generated by immunoSEQ multiplex PCR, the TCRdb table keeps only in-frame clones and is missing some. The repertoire holds some 400,000 clones, with 80% to 90% as singletons. Source material: PBMCs or T cells enriched from blood (not recorded which). The receptors originated from a man aged 30 to 45 who had recovered from COVID-19. CDR3s include the opening cysteine and the closing phenylalanine or tryptophan. The D gene is left open where the match is weak. Clone size appears in some rows only: once, few, many, or a class for an expanded clone.

J gene: TRBJ1-1
V gene: TRBV6-6
D gene: TRBD1
clone size: once
CDR3 DNA: TGTGCCAGCAGTTTGCAGACAGGGGGGAACACTGAAGCTTTCTTT
CDR3 protein: CASSLQTGGNTEAFF

J gene: TRBJ2-5
V gene: TRBV7-9
D gene: TRBD1
clone size: -
CDR3 DNA: TGTGCCAGCAGCCAACCCGACAGGGGGCAAAGAGAGACCCAGTACTTC
CDR3 protein: CASSQPDRGQRETQYF

J gene: TRBJ1-1
V gene: TRBV4-3
D gene: -
clone size: -
CDR3 DNA: TGCGCCAGCAGCCAAGCCAGGGAAGTGAACACTGAAGCTTTCTTT
CDR3 protein: CASSQAREVNTEAFF

J gene: TRBJ1-4
V gene: TRBV2
D gene: TRBD1
clone size: -
CDR3 DNA: TGTGCCAGCAGTGAAATGGGACAGGGCTTTGAAAAACTGTTTTTT
CDR3 protein: CASSEMGQGFEKLFF

J gene: TRBJ1-2
V gene: TRBV7-9
D gene: TRBD1
clone size: -
CDR3 DNA: TGTGCCAGCAGCTTAGAAGGGGGCAGGGACTATGGCTACACCTTC
CDR3 protein: CASSLEGGRDYGYTF

J gene: TRBJ2-2
V gene: TRBV27
D gene: -
clone size: -
CDR3 DNA: TGTGCCAGCAGTTTTCAGGCCGAATCCGGGGAGCTGTTTTTT
CDR3 protein: CASSFQAESGELFF

J gene: TRBJ2-3
V gene: TRBV6-5
D gene: TRBD2
clone size: -
CDR3 DNA: TGTGCCATCAAAGGGCGGGGGACTAGCACAGATACGCAGTATTTT
CDR3 protein: CAIKGRGTSTDTQYF

J gene: TRBJ1-2
V gene: TRBV11-2
D gene: -
clone size: -
CDR3 DNA: TGTGCCAGCAGCCCCGGACGCCGGGAGGGCTACACCTTC
CDR3 protein: CASSPGRREGYTF

J gene: TRBJ1-4
V gene: TRBV7-2
D gene: -
clone size: -
CDR3 DNA: TGTGCCAGCAGCTTAGGAGTCCGAAATGAAAAACTGTTTTTT
CDR3 protein: CASSLGVRNEKLFF

J gene: TRBJ2-1
V gene: TRBV7-6
D gene: -
clone size: -
CDR3 DNA: TGTGCCAGCAGTTACAACAATGAGCAGTTCTTC
CDR3 protein: CASSYNNEQFF

J gene: TRBJ1-1
V gene: TRBV5-1
D gene: TRBD1
clone size: -
CDR3 DNA: TGCGCCAGCAGCTTGACAGGGGGCGGGTCGGCTGAAGCTTTCTTT
CDR3 protein: CASSLTGGGSAEAFF

J gene: TRBJ1-2
V gene: TRBV7-9
D gene: TRBD1
clone size: -
CDR3 DNA: TGTGCCAGCAGCCCGGGACAGGGGATGCGTGGCTACACCTTC
CDR3 protein: CASSPGQGMRGYTF

J gene: TRBJ1-4
V gene: TRBV10-3
D gene: -
clone size: once
CDR3 DNA: TGTGCCATCAACAACAGGGCGGATGAAAAACTGTTTTTT
CDR3 protein: CAINNRADEKLFF

J gene: TRBJ1-4
V gene: TRBV30
D gene: -
clone size: once
CDR3 DNA: TGTGCCTGGAGTGGGGGCTCGGGGGAGGAAAAACTGTTTTTT
CDR3 protein: CAWSGGSGEEKLFF

J gene: TRBJ1-1
V gene: TRBV12-3/TRBV12-4
D gene: -
clone size: -
CDR3 DNA: TGTGCCAGCAGTGGAGTTGAAGCTTTCTTT
CDR3 protein: CASSGVEAFF

J gene: TRBJ2-7
V gene: TRBV10-2
D gene: TRBD1
clone size: -
CDR3 DNA: TGCGCCAGCAGCCCGGGGACAGGGGGCTTCGACGAGCAGTACTTC
CDR3 protein: CASSPGTGGFDEQYF

J gene: TRBJ2-1
V gene: TRBV5-4
D gene: -
clone size: -
CDR3 DNA: TGTGCCAGCAGCTTCCAGGGCCGGGTCGAGCAGTTCTTC
CDR3 protein: CASSFQGRVEQFF

J gene: TRBJ1-2
V gene: TRBV6-1
D gene: TRBD1
clone size: -
CDR3 DNA: TGTGCCAGCAGTGATTTAGCCGGGACAGGGTATGGCTACACCTTC
CDR3 protein: CASSDLAGTGYGYTF

J gene: TRBJ1-2
V gene: TRBV5-4
D gene: -
clone size: -
CDR3 DNA: TGTGCCAGCAGACAGAGACAGGAAGGAGGCTACACCTTC
CDR3 protein: CASRQRQEGGYTF

J gene: TRBJ1-1
V gene: TRBV30
D gene: -
clone size: once
CDR3 DNA: TGTGCCTGGAGTGTACTCCGGGGGACTTTCTTT
CDR3 protein: CAWSVLRGTFF

J gene: TRBJ2-5
V gene: TRBV19
D gene: -
clone size: few
CDR3 DNA: TGTGCCAGTAGCGGACTCCTTCAAGAGACCCAGTACTTC
CDR3 protein: CASSGLLQETQYF

J gene: TRBJ1-1
V gene: TRBV19
D gene: -
clone size: -
CDR3 DNA: TGTGCCAGTAGTCACACCGGCGGCTTCTTCTCGGCTTTCTTT
CDR3 protein: CASSHTGGFFSAFF

J gene: TRBJ2-2
V gene: TRBV11-3
D gene: -
clone size: -
CDR3 DNA: TGTGCCAGCAGCTTAGGGGGAGGTAGCACCGGGGAGCTGTTTTTT
CDR3 protein: CASSLGGGSTGELFF

J gene: TRBJ1-5
V gene: TRBV19
D gene: -
clone size: -
CDR3 DNA: TGTGCCAGTAGTAGGGACACCAATCAGCCCCAGCATTTT
CDR3 protein: CASSRDTNQPQHF

J gene: TRBJ2-3
V gene: TRBV5-1
D gene: -
clone size: -
CDR3 DNA: TGCGCCAGCTCAGGAGGACAGAACACAGATACGCAGTATTTT
CDR3 protein: CASSGGQNTDTQYF

J gene: TRBJ1-1
V gene: TRBV6-6
D gene: -
clone size: -
CDR3 DNA: TGTGCCACCAAGAGGGGGGGCTGGGAGGACACTGAAGCTTTCTTT
CDR3 protein: CATKRGGWEDTEAFF

J gene: TRBJ2-6
V gene: TRBV28
D gene: -
clone size: -
CDR3 DNA: TGTGCCAATACATCTGGGGCCAACGTCCTGACTTTC
CDR3 protein: CANTSGANVLTF

J gene: TRBJ1-2
V gene: TRBV7-9
D gene: -
clone size: -
CDR3 DNA: TGTGCCAGCAGCTGGGACAAAAACTATGGCTACACCTTC
CDR3 protein: CASSWDKNYGYTF

J gene: TRBJ1-2
V gene: TRBV2
D gene: -
clone size: -
CDR3 DNA: TGTGCCAGCAGTACCCTAGGTGGCTACACCTTC
CDR3 protein: CASSTLGGYTF

J gene: TRBJ2-2
V gene: TRBV2
D gene: -
clone size: -
CDR3 DNA: TGTGCCAGCAGTCTCTCGGCAGGGTACACCGGGGAGCTGTTTTTT
CDR3 protein: CASSLSAGYTGELFF

J gene: TRBJ1-6
V gene: TRBV29-1
D gene: TRBD1
clone size: -
CDR3 DNA: TGCAGCGTAGTCGAGGGACAGGGTAATTCACCCCTCCACTTT
CDR3 protein: CSVVEGQGNSPLHF

J gene: TRBJ1-1
V gene: TRBV2
D gene: -
clone size: -
CDR3 DNA: TGTGCCAGCATGTGGGGGAGGACTGAAGCTTTCTTT
CDR3 protein: CASMWGRTEAFF

J gene: TRBJ1-1
V gene: TRBV6-5
D gene: TRBD1
clone size: -
CDR3 DNA: TGTGCCAGCAGTAAAACAGGGGGGATCACTGAAGCTTTCTTT
CDR3 protein: CASSKTGGITEAFF

J gene: TRBJ2-5
V gene: TRBV12-3/TRBV12-4
D gene: -
clone size: -
CDR3 DNA: TGTGCCAGCAGTCGGGACATGCAAACCCAGTACTTC
CDR3 protein: CASSRDMQTQYF

J gene: TRBJ1-1
V gene: TRBV29-1
D gene: TRBD1
clone size: -
CDR3 DNA: TGCAGCGTTCCAAAGGACAGGGGGGTGAATACTGAAGCTTTCTTT
CDR3 protein: CSVPKDRGVNTEAFF

J gene: TRBJ2-2
V gene: TRBV5-4
D gene: TRBD1
clone size: -
CDR3 DNA: TGTGCCAGCAGCTTGGCCGGCAGGGGGCGAGGGGCCGGGGAGCTGTTTTTT
CDR3 protein: CASSLAGRGRGAGELFF

J gene: TRBJ2-5
V gene: TRBV5-1
D gene: -
clone size: -
CDR3 DNA: TGCGCCAGCATGCAAGGGGGGGGCAGGGAGACCCAGTACTTC
CDR3 protein: CASMQGGGRETQYF

J gene: TRBJ2-4
V gene: TRBV10-3
D gene: -
clone size: -
CDR3 DNA: TGTGCCATCAGTGATGGGGCGATAAACATTCAGTACTTC
CDR3 protein: CAISDGAINIQYF

J gene: TRBJ2-7
V gene: TRBV4-3
D gene: -
clone size: -
CDR3 DNA: TGCGCCAGCAGCCAAGAGACAGGTGGGTCCTACGAGCAGTACTTC
CDR3 protein: CASSQETGGSYEQYF

J gene: TRBJ1-1
V gene: TRBV15
D gene: -
clone size: -
CDR3 DNA: TGTGCCACCAGCACTGGGGCTGGTGGCACTGAAGCTTTCTTT
CDR3 protein: CATSTGAGGTEAFF

J gene: TRBJ2-2
V gene: TRBV11-3
D gene: -
clone size: -
CDR3 DNA: TGTGCCAGCAGCCCCCGGGACAAGCTGTCCGGGGAGCTGTTTTTT
CDR3 protein: CASSPRDKLSGELFF

J gene: TRBJ1-5
V gene: TRBV7-2
D gene: -
clone size: -
CDR3 DNA: TGTGCCAGCAGCTTAGGCCCAGGGTTGGGACAGCCCCAGCATTTT
CDR3 protein: CASSLGPGLGQPQHF

J gene: TRBJ2-5
V gene: TRBV7-2
D gene: -
clone size: -
CDR3 DNA: TGTGCCAGCAGCTTGAGACTGATGCAAGAGACCCAGTACTTC
CDR3 protein: CASSLRLMQETQYF

J gene: TRBJ1-1
V gene: TRBV6-2/TRBV6-3
D gene: TRBD1
clone size: few
CDR3 DNA: TGTGCCAGCAGTTCCAACCCCCGACAGGGGGCTTTCTCCGAGGCTGTAAGGTCAGCTTTCTTT
CDR3 protein: CASSSNPRQGAFSEAVRSAFF

J gene: TRBJ2-1
V gene: TRBV3-1/TRBV3-2
D gene: -
clone size: few
CDR3 DNA: TGTGCCAGCAGTCTTACTAGAGTCAATGAGCAGTTCTTC
CDR3 protein: CASSLTRVNEQFF

J gene: TRBJ2-5
V gene: TRBV7-9
D gene: TRBD2
clone size: -
CDR3 DNA: TGTGCCAGCAGCGGGTGGGGACTAGCGGAAGAGACCCAGTACTTC
CDR3 protein: CASSGWGLAEETQYF

J gene: TRBJ1-1
V gene: TRBV2
D gene: TRBD1
clone size: -
CDR3 DNA: TGTGCCAGCAGTCCTTGGGTTGACAGGGTGAACACTGAAGCTTTCTTT
CDR3 protein: CASSPWVDRVNTEAFF

J gene: TRBJ2-7
V gene: TRBV18
D gene: -
clone size: -
CDR3 DNA: TGTGCCAGCTCGCTCCTGGGGGGGCGCATGGACGAGCAGTACTTC
CDR3 protein: CASSLLGGRMDEQYF

J gene: TRBJ2-1
V gene: TRBV27
D gene: TRBD2
clone size: -
CDR3 DNA: TGTGCCAGCAGGGGAACCCCCGGACTAGCGGGGGCCGGCAATGAGCAGTTCTTC
CDR3 protein: CASRGTPGLAGAGNEQFF

J gene: TRBJ1-5
V gene: TRBV12-3/TRBV12-4
D gene: -
clone size: -
CDR3 DNA: TGTGCCAGCAGCCCCCGGGTCAATCAGCCCCAGCATTTT
CDR3 protein: CASSPRVNQPQHF

J gene: TRBJ1-2
V gene: TRBV30
D gene: -
clone size: -
CDR3 DNA: TGTGCCTGGAGTGTACAAGGGGCGGACTATGGCTACACCTTC
CDR3 protein: CAWSVQGADYGYTF

J gene: TRBJ1-4
V gene: TRBV30
D gene: -
clone size: -
CDR3 DNA: TGTGCCTGGAGATCACCGGTAGCGCTGCGGGACACTAATGAAAAACTGTTTTTT
CDR3 protein: CAWRSPVALRDTNEKLFF

J gene: TRBJ1-2
V gene: TRBV19
D gene: TRBD1
clone size: -
CDR3 DNA: TGTGCCAGCGACAGGGGAGGGTATGGCTACACCTTC
CDR3 protein: CASDRGGYGYTF

J gene: TRBJ2-4
V gene: TRBV6-2/TRBV6-3
D gene: -
clone size: once
CDR3 DNA: TGTGCCAGCAGTTACTCGAGAAGGGGCCCCAAAAACATTCAGTACTTC
CDR3 protein: CASSYSRRGPKNIQYF

J gene: TRBJ1-1
V gene: TRBV7-2
D gene: -
clone size: -
CDR3 DNA: TGTGCCAGCAGCATCCTAGCGGGGGACACTGAAGCTTTCTTT
CDR3 protein: CASSILAGDTEAFF

J gene: TRBJ2-7
V gene: TRBV6-5
D gene: TRBD1
clone size: -
CDR3 DNA: TGTGCCAGCAGTTACTCGCAGGGGGATTGGAACGAGCAGTACTTC
CDR3 protein: CASSYSQGDWNEQYF

J gene: TRBJ1-5
V gene: TRBV19
D gene: TRBD1
clone size: -
CDR3 DNA: TGTGCCAGTAGTGTTGGACAGGGGCCTCCGCATTTT
CDR3 protein: CASSVGQGPPHF

J gene: TRBJ1-2
V gene: TRBV5-1
D gene: TRBD1
clone size: -
CDR3 DNA: TGCGCCAGCAGTTCCGGGACAGGGGAATACGGCTACACCTTC
CDR3 protein: CASSSGTGEYGYTF